The rows below give T cell receptor beta chains drawn from one sample of a study of shared clonotypes between healthy human individuals. Sequencing used immunoSEQ multiplex PCR; TCRdb keeps in-frame clones, though not all of them. The sample gives hundreds of thousands of clones, about 95% of which show up once; around 0.1% is in the top ten. The sequenced material came from naive CD8+ T cells sorted from blood. The receptors were sampled from a woman aged 25 to 45 in good health. CDR3s include the opening cysteine and the closing phenylalanine or tryptophan. D genes are given only for firm matches. Size tells how often a clone was seen (once, few, many) or the class of an expanded clone, and some rows leave it out.

>TRBJ2-1|.|TRBV6-5|.
CASSYGLLASYNEQFF
TGTGCCAGCAGTTACGGTCTGCTAGCGAGCTACAATGAGCAGTTCTTC
>TRBJ1-4|.|TRBV7-2|.
CASSLDSGTNEKLFF
TGTGCCAGCAGCTTAGATAGCGGAACTAATGAAAAACTGTTTTTT
>TRBJ2-7|.|TRBV19|.
CASRGETYEQYF
TGTGCCAGTAGAGGTGAGACCTACGAGCAGTACTTC
>TRBJ2-1|.|TRBV28|.
CASKLAWASNEQFF
TGTGCCAGCAAGCTAGCGTGGGCGTCCAATGAGCAGTTCTTC
>TRBJ1-4|.|TRBV19|.
CASRPTGPSNEKLFF
TGTGCCAGTAGACCAACAGGGCCGTCTAATGAAAAACTGTTTTTT
>TRBJ2-7|TRBD2|TRBV30|.
CAWSPGLAGGEQYF
TGTGCCTGGAGTCCGGGACTAGCGGGAGGCGAGCAGTACTTC
>TRBJ2-5|.|TRBV5-1|once
CASRNSETQYF
TGCGCCAGCAGGAACTCTGAGACCCAGTACTTC
>TRBJ1-2|TRBD1|TRBV5-8|.
CASSFQWDRTYGYTF
TGTGCCAGCAGCTTTCAGTGGGACAGAACATATGGCTACACCTTC
>TRBJ1-2|.|TRBV29-1|.
CSGNGYTF
TGCAGCGGGAATGGCTACACCTTC
>TRBJ2-7|.|TRBV2|.
CASKEQPYEQYF
TGTGCCAGCAAAGAGCAACCCTACGAGCAGTACTTC
>TRBJ2-2|.|TRBV7-8|.
CASSLVNRGLLAGDPGELFF
TGTGCCAGCAGCTTAGTGAATCGGGGTTTACTAGCAGGGGATCCCGGGGAGCTGTTTTTT
>TRBJ1-5|.|TRBV27|.
CASSLIQGSNQPQHF
TGTGCCAGCAGTTTAATCCAGGGAAGCAATCAGCCCCAGCATTTT
>TRBJ2-1|.|TRBV5-4|.
CASSFSSGEQFF
TGTGCCAGCAGCTTTTCGTCGGGGGAGCAGTTCTTC
>TRBJ2-7|TRBD2|TRBV6-5|.
CASSLSGIGPYEQYF
TGTGCCAGCAGCCTAAGCGGGATAGGTCCCTACGAGCAGTACTTC
>TRBJ2-7|TRBD1|TRBV28|.
CASSYRDRAYEQYF
TGTGCCAGCAGTTACCGGGACAGGGCTTACGAGCAGTACTTC
>TRBJ2-7|.|TRBV2|.
CASSAGTEYEQYF
TGTGCCAGCAGCGCCGGGACGGAGTACGAGCAGTACTTC
>TRBJ2-1|TRBD2|TRBV2|.
CASSFPSGSGSLNEQFF
TGTGCCAGCAGTTTTCCCTCAGGGAGCGGGAGTCTCAATGAGCAGTTCTTC
>TRBJ2-3|.|TRBV4-2|.
CASSQDGTQYF
TGTGCCAGCAGCCAAGACGGGACGCAGTATTTT
>TRBJ2-7|.|TRBV6-5|.
CASSYSADYEQYF
TGTGCCAGCAGTTACTCAGCAGACTACGAGCAGTACTTC
>TRBJ1-3|.|TRBV28|.
CASSLFQRASSGNTIYF
TGTGCCAGCAGTTTATTCCAGAGGGCAAGCTCTGGAAACACCATATATTTT
>TRBJ2-7|.|TRBV6-5|.
CASSPGARAYEQYF
TGTGCCAGCAGCCCCGGGGCCCGGGCCTACGAGCAGTACTTC
>TRBJ1-1|.|TRBV7-9|.
CASSSTGANTEAFF
TGTGCCAGCAGCTCTACTGGAGCGAACACTGAAGCTTTCTTT
>TRBJ2-1|.|TRBV14|.
CASSQARLSEQFF
TGTGCCAGCAGCCAAGCCAGGCTTTCCGAGCAGTTCTTC
>TRBJ2-7|.|TRBV4-2|.
CASSQATDYEQYF
TGTGCCAGCAGCCAAGCCACAGACTACGAGCAGTACTTC
>TRBJ1-1|TRBD1|TRBV27|.
CASSLQGAPTEAFF
TGTGCCAGCAGTTTACAGGGGGCCCCCACTGAAGCTTTCTTT
>TRBJ2-1|.|TRBV6-1|.
CASSEESFGGEQFF
TGTGCCAGCAGTGAAGAATCGTTCGGGGGCGAGCAGTTCTTC